This entry features one T cell receptor (beta chain) sequence. This entry belongs to a study of blood T cell repertoires in COVID-19. At the level of the study: Sites across the United States, Italy and Spain contributed samples from acute and convalescent COVID-19. From T cells, B-cell-depleted T cells, or PBMCs came the material, which was cDNA or gDNA.

Under the authors' procedure: Nucleated cell number was recorded as an estimate derived from reference gene primer amplification. Assay used: immunoSEQ multiplex PCR; TCRdb lists only in-frame clones, some missing. That table supplies the V and J calls and clone size; D and trimming were determined from the DNA. Of about 110,000 clones listed, 70% to 80% are singletons. CDR3 length: 13 residues. The V gene end was trimmed by 8 bases and the J gene end by 6 bases; junction bases not matched to a gene: 8. The chain links TRBV12-3 or TRBV12-4 to TRBJ1-2; 8 nucleotides align to TRBD1. Input material: peripheral blood. This TCR came from a human donor with acute or convalescent COVID-19. The donor label of this sample is uncertain. The CDR3 protein is CASSEQGVDGYTF. The CDR3 region has the DNA TGTGCCAGCTCCGAACAGGGGGTTGATGGCTACACCTTC.